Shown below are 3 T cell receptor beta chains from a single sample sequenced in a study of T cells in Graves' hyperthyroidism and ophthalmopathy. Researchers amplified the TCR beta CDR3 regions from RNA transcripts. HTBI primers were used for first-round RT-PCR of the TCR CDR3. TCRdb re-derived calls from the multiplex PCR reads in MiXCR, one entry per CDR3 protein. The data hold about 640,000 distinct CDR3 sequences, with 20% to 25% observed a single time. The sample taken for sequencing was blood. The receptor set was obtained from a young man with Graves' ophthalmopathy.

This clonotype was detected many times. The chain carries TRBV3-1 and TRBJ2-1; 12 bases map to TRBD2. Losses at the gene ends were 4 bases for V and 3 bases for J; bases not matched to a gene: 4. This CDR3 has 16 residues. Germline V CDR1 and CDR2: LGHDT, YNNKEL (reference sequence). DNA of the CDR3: TGTGCCAGCAGCCCGACGGGACTAGCGGGCTACAATGAGCAGTTCTTC. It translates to CASSPTGLAGYNEQFF.

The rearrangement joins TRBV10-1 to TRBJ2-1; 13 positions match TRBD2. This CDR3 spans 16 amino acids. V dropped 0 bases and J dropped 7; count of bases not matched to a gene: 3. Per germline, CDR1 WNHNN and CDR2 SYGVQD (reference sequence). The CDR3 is CASSESTSGRWNEQFF. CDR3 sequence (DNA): TGCGCCAGCAGTGAGTCGACTAGCGGGAGGTGGAATGAGCAGTTCTTC.

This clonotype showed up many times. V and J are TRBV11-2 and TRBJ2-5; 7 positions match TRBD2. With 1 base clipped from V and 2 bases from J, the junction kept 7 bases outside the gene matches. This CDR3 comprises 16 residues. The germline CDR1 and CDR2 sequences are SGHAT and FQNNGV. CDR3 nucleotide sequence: TGTGCCAGCAGCTTAGCGGCTAGCGGAGGGCAAGAGACCCAGTACTTC. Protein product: CASSLAASGGQETQYF.